This T cell receptor beta chain is drawn from a study of T cell clonality in common variable immunodeficiency. Study-level points and caveats: Reportedly, TCR beta sequences from common variable immunodeficiency showed fewer deletions and N-nucleotide insertions. Fewer TCRbeta clones were shared among CVID subjects than controls.

The data were produced by immunoSEQ multiplex PCR, yet TCRdb's version contains in-frame clones alone and is incomplete. The sample presents under 25,000 clones, none singletons. No CVID subject was ill or on immunomodulatory drugs when sampled. Concerning this clone: Its matching antigen is unknown. The sequence runs out 3 residues before the end of the CDR3; the remainder is reconstructed from the germline J gene.

The V gene end was trimmed by 2 bases and the J gene end by 0 bases; junction bases not matched to a gene: 8. The CDR3 totals 17 residues. Germline V CDR1 and CDR2: KGHSH, LQKENI. The source material was peripheral blood mononuclear cells. This receptor was obtained from a human donor with common variable immunodeficiency. The rearrangement uses TRBV18 and TRBJ1-1; 8 nucleotides agree with TRBD1. The chain's CDR3 is CASSPTDRVRMNTEAFF. CDR3 DNA (partial): TGTGCCAGCTCACCAACGGACAGGGTCCGCATGAACACTGAA.